This T cell receptor beta chain was documented in a study of shared clonotypes between healthy human individuals. Study details: The donor pool was made up of two women and a few men aged 18 to 49. Each donor had three CD4 naive, three CD4 memory, two CD8 naive and one CD8 memory plate.

Adult Caucasians living in Nashville, Tennessee made up all of the donors. Data came from immunoSEQ multiplex PCR; TCRdb stores just in-frame clones and leaves some out. In the table there are 2 million to 2.5 million clones, just over 90% of which are singletons. V lost 8 bases to trimming and J lost 8 bases, with 16 bases between them. This CDR3 is 13 amino acids long. The germline V gene has CDR1 MGHRA and CDR2 YSYEKL. Sequenced: naive CD4+ T cells from PBMCs. Subset noted: CD45RA+ positively selected. This clonotype originated in a man aged 18 to 29 in good health. Some clones in this sample may be carry-over from other donors' samples. The rearrangement joins TRBV4-1 to TRBJ2-1; a possible D gene is TRBD2 (5 bases). The CDR3 is CASRYTSSDEQFF. The CDR3 DNA sequence: TGCGCCAGCCGTTATACTAGTAGCGATGAGCAGTTCTTC.